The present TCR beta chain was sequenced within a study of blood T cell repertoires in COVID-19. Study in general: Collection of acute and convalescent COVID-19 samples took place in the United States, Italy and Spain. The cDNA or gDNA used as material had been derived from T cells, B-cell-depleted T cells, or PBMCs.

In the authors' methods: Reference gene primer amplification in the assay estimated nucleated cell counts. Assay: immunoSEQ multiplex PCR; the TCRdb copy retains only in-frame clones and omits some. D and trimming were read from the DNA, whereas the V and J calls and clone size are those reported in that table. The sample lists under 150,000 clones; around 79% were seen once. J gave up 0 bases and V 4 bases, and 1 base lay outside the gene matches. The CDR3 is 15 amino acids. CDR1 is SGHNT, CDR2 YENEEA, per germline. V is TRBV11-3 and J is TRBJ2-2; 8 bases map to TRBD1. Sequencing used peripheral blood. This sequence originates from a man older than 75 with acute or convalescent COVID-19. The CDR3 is CASSSDRANTGELFF. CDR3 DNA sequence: TGTGCCAGCAGCTCGGACAGGGCGAACACCGGGGAGCTGTTTTTT.